These T cell receptor beta chains were read from a single sample in a study of CD4 T cells in relation to SARS-CoV-2 and coronaviruses. Only in-frame clones appear in the TCRdb table, and some are missing; sequencing was by immunoSEQ multiplex PCR. Counted here are about 65,000 clones, 85% to 90% occurring once; the ten biggest clones make up roughly 1.5%. Sequencing was done on a sample of memory CD4+ T cells from PBMCs. These receptors originate from a human donor in good health. Both conserved end residues are part of each CDR3.

TRBV4-1	TRBJ1-1	CASSQGQVMNTEAFF
TRBV28	TRBJ1-6	CASSFSGAHSNSPLHF
TRBV19	TRBJ2-2	CASSSLGLAGGNTGELFF
TRBV30	TRBJ1-5	CAWSFGGRGSNQPQHF
TRBV7-2	TRBJ2-1	CASSPREGWGIEQFF
TRBV7-8	TRBJ2-3	CASSLAREADTQYF
TRBV11-3	TRBJ2-2	CASSYRDRGELFF
TRBV19	TRBJ2-3	CASSIGGSTDTQYF
TRBV28	TRBJ2-7	CASSPVQALTYEQYF
TRBV24-1	TRBJ1-1	CATVGTERKAFF
TRBV3-1/TRBV3-2	TRBJ2-7	CASSPWTSGRMREQYF
TRBV5-5	TRBJ1-4	CASSLGGLGEKLFF
TRBV9	TRBJ2-4	CASSVGLAGGWRNIQYF
TRBV18	TRBJ2-7	CASSPRARGEQYF
TRBV4-3	TRBJ2-1	CASSQLNGGALSYNEQFF
TRBV19	TRBJ2-4	CASSMTTGPRGKNIQYF
TRBV7-2	TRBJ2-1	CASSLGRHNEQFF
TRBV28	TRBJ2-7	CASSGREQYF
TRBV18	TRBJ2-7	CASSPPGTGVLYEQYF
TRBV29-1	TRBJ2-7	CSVEGQTESEQYF
TRBV7-3	TRBJ2-7	CASSLGTSGDEQYF
TRBV29-1	TRBJ2-5	CSVLTSWLTPETQYF
TRBV5-1	TRBJ1-3	CASSSGNTGGNTIYF
TRBV3-1/TRBV3-2	TRBJ2-2	CASSQVQGRTGELFF
TRBV5-1	TRBJ2-2	CASSAMGGGKTGELFF
TRBV5-1	TRBJ2-3	CASSVDLGADTQYF
TRBV18	TRBJ1-2	CASSPLDRGGYTF
TRBV5-1	TRBJ2-3	CASSLDTSTDTQYF
TRBV7-9	TRBJ2-5	CASSLEGARQETQYF
TRBV30	TRBJ1-1	CAWSGQGNTEAFF
TRBV9	TRBJ2-5	CASSVGDRPVFQYF
TRBV10-3	TRBJ1-2	CAISDPYRRDRENYGYTF
TRBV27	TRBJ1-5	CASRSYREGRQPQHF
TRBV3-1/TRBV3-2	TRBJ1-5	CASSLGGAWGPQHF
TRBV7-9	TRBJ2-5	CASSSNLGRGGAYETQYF
TRBV5-1	TRBJ1-2	CASSSITGTPFYGYTF
TRBV29-1	TRBJ2-1	CSAAGQGAYEQFF
TRBV29-1	TRBJ2-6	CSVRGQGTGANVLTF
TRBV11-2	TRBJ2-4	CASSNRDVNIQYF
TRBV3-1/TRBV3-2	TRBJ2-3	CASSLRGGTDTQYF
TRBV19	TRBJ2-5	CASRQGAGETQYF
TRBV6-4	TRBJ2-2	CASSEWGSGELFF
TRBV11-3	TRBJ2-2	CASSFGQGGSGELFF
TRBV6-2/TRBV6-3	TRBJ2-3	CASSRGGSLVDTQYF
TRBV10-3	TRBJ2-1	CAISELADPYNEQFF
TRBV3-1/TRBV3-2	TRBJ1-6	CASSQGSPLHF
TRBV19	TRBJ2-3	CASSSGIFPTTDTQYF
TRBV19	TRBJ1-4	CASTRQGLNEKLFF
TRBV5-6	TRBJ1-2	CASSPGRELGYTF
TRBV15	TRBJ2-3	CATSGWAVETDTQYF
TRBV4-2	TRBJ1-1	CASSLDLSGVNTEAFF
TRBV2	TRBJ1-1	CATSLQTANTEAFF
TRBV5-1	TRBJ1-2	CASSYNRDTTNYGYTF
TRBV6-1	TRBJ2-3	CASSEAKDPTDTQYF
TRBV6-1	TRBJ1-4	CASVRDPLEKLFF